A selection of T cell receptor beta chains follows, all from one sample in a study of cytomegalovirus exposure and HLA in healthy donors. The table came from immunoSEQ multiplex PCR; TCRdb's copy has only in-frame clones and leaves some out. The repertoire holds about 190,000 clones, with roughly 80% as singletons. Sequences were obtained from PBMCs. These receptors originate from a man in his forties in good health and CMV-seropositive. The CDR3 runs from the conserved cysteine through the conserved F or W. The order of the fields is CDR3 protein, CDR3 DNA, V gene, D gene, J gene, clone size. The D gene is left open where the match is weak. Clone size appears in some rows only: once, few, many, or a class for an expanded clone.

CDR3 protein: CASSLNIGGARYEQYF
CDR3 DNA: TGTGCCAGCAGCTTAAACATCGGGGGGGCCCGATACGAGCAGTACTTC
V gene: TRBV7-2
D gene: TRBD2
J gene: TRBJ2-7
clone size: NA

CDR3 protein: CASSERTGFTGELFF
CDR3 DNA: TGTGCCAGCAGCGAACGGACAGGTTTCACCGGGGAGCTGTTTTTT
V gene: TRBV9
D gene: TRBD1
J gene: TRBJ2-2
clone size: NA

CDR3 protein: CASTPGAGKCEQYF
CDR3 DNA: TGCGCCAGCACCCCCGGAGCGGGGAAATGCGAGCAGTACTTC
V gene: TRBV10-1
D gene: TRBD2
J gene: TRBJ2-7
clone size: few

CDR3 protein: CASSPGTSGGGDTQYF
CDR3 DNA: TGTGCCAGCAGCCCAGGGACTAGCGGGGGAGGAGATACGCAGTATTTT
V gene: TRBV7-9
D gene: TRBD2
J gene: TRBJ2-3
clone size: NA

CDR3 protein: CASSWSERDRGLYEQYF
CDR3 DNA: TGCGCCAGCAGCTGGTCTGAACGGGACAGGGGCTTATACGAGCAGTACTTC
V gene: TRBV4-1
D gene: TRBD1
J gene: TRBJ2-7
clone size: NA

CDR3 protein: CASSQAAGELFF
CDR3 DNA: TGTGCCAGCAGCCAAGCTGCCGGGGAGCTGTTTTTT
V gene: TRBV14
D gene: NA
J gene: TRBJ2-2
clone size: NA

CDR3 protein: CASSLGTIHSGELFF
CDR3 DNA: TGTGCCAGCAGCCTAGGGACTATACATTCCGGGGAGCTGTTTTTT
V gene: TRBV7-2
D gene: TRBD2
J gene: TRBJ2-2
clone size: NA

CDR3 protein: CASSPGLAGGTDTQYF
CDR3 DNA: TGCGCCAGCAGCCCGGGACTAGCGGGGGGCACAGATACGCAGTATTTT
V gene: TRBV5-1
D gene: TRBD2
J gene: TRBJ2-3
clone size: NA

CDR3 protein: CASSLEVRGTEAFF
CDR3 DNA: TGTGCCAGCAGCTTGGAGGTCAGGGGGACTGAAGCTTTCTTT
V gene: TRBV5-4
D gene: TRBD1
J gene: TRBJ1-1
clone size: NA

CDR3 protein: CATQTTGPSNEKLFF
CDR3 DNA: TGTGCCACCCAGACCACAGGGCCATCTAATGAAAAACTGTTTTTT
V gene: TRBV15
D gene: NA
J gene: TRBJ1-4
clone size: NA

CDR3 protein: CASSLAGAHTEAFF
CDR3 DNA: TGCGCCAGCAGCTTGGCCGGTGCTCACACTGAAGCTTTCTTT
V gene: TRBV5-1
D gene: NA
J gene: TRBJ1-1
clone size: NA

CDR3 protein: CASSAQGTYEQYF
CDR3 DNA: TGTGCCAGCAGCGCACAGGGTACCTACGAGCAGTACTTC
V gene: TRBV5-4
D gene: NA
J gene: TRBJ2-7
clone size: NA

CDR3 protein: CASSEKYGTGIREQFF
CDR3 DNA: TGCGCCAGCAGTGAGAAGTACGGGACAGGGATTCGTGAGCAGTTCTTC
V gene: TRBV10-1
D gene: TRBD1
J gene: TRBJ2-1
clone size: NA

CDR3 protein: CATSRGPPGRVTGELFF
CDR3 DNA: TGTGCCACCAGCAGAGGGCCCCCGGGGAGAGTCACCGGGGAGCTGTTTTTT
V gene: TRBV15
D gene: NA
J gene: TRBJ2-2
clone size: NA

CDR3 protein: CASTEGGWDYGYTF
CDR3 DNA: TGCGCCAGCACCGAAGGAGGGTGGGACTATGGCTACACCTTC
V gene: TRBV5-1
D gene: NA
J gene: TRBJ1-2
clone size: NA

CDR3 protein: CASSLTGRTEAFF
CDR3 DNA: TGTGCCAGTAGCCTGACAGGGCGCACTGAAGCTTTCTTT
V gene: TRBV19
D gene: TRBD1
J gene: TRBJ1-1
clone size: few

CDR3 protein: CASFRGNNSPLHF
CDR3 DNA: TGTGCCAGCTTTCGGGGGAACAATTCACCCCTCCACTTT
V gene: TRBV6-5
D gene: NA
J gene: TRBJ1-6
clone size: NA

CDR3 protein: CASSLRQAGGRGGGELFF
CDR3 DNA: TGTGCCAGCAGCTTAAGGCAGGCGGGGGGGCGAGGCGGCGGGGAGCTGTTTTTT
V gene: TRBV7-2
D gene: TRBD2
J gene: TRBJ2-2
clone size: NA

CDR3 protein: CASSGRTGGSEQFF
CDR3 DNA: TGTGCCAGCAGTGGAAGGACAGGGGGAAGTGAGCAGTTCTTC
V gene: TRBV6-5
D gene: TRBD1
J gene: TRBJ2-1
clone size: NA

CDR3 protein: CASSLVTGYGYTF
CDR3 DNA: TGTGCCAGCAGCCTTGTGACAGGCTATGGCTACACCTTC
V gene: TRBV7-2
D gene: NA
J gene: TRBJ1-2
clone size: once

CDR3 protein: CASSIDEGGRDTEAFF
CDR3 DNA: TGTGCCAGTAGTATAGATGAAGGGGGCCGGGACACTGAAGCTTTCTTT
V gene: TRBV19
D gene: TRBD1
J gene: TRBJ1-1
clone size: NA

CDR3 protein: CASSEAVEPREQYF
CDR3 DNA: TGTGCCAGCAGTGAAGCGGTAGAGCCCCGGGAGCAGTACTTC
V gene: TRBV6-1
D gene: NA
J gene: TRBJ2-5
clone size: NA

CDR3 protein: CAINDRALNEQFF
CDR3 DNA: TGTGCCATCAACGACAGAGCTCTCAATGAGCAGTTCTTC
V gene: TRBV10-3
D gene: NA
J gene: TRBJ2-1
clone size: NA

CDR3 protein: CASSQEVQYEQYF
CDR3 DNA: TGCGCCAGCAGCCAAGAAGTCCAGTACGAGCAGTACTTC
V gene: TRBV4-1
D gene: NA
J gene: TRBJ2-7
clone size: NA

CDR3 protein: CAWSGVSGYGYTF
CDR3 DNA: TGTGCCTGGAGTGGGGTATCAGGGTATGGCTACACCTTC
V gene: TRBV30
D gene: NA
J gene: TRBJ1-2
clone size: NA

CDR3 protein: CASSEAEWENEQFF
CDR3 DNA: TGTGCCAGCAGCGAGGCAGAGTGGGAGAATGAGCAGTTCTTC
V gene: TRBV28
D gene: NA
J gene: TRBJ2-1
clone size: NA

CDR3 protein: CASSLRTGSDYGYTF
CDR3 DNA: TGTGCCAGCAGCCTTCGGACAGGGAGCGACTATGGCTACACCTTC
V gene: TRBV9
D gene: TRBD1
J gene: TRBJ1-2
clone size: NA

CDR3 protein: CASSLLPGGNEAFF
CDR3 DNA: TGTGCCAGCAGCTTGCTCCCCGGCGGGAATGAAGCTTTCTTT
V gene: TRBV5-6
D gene: NA
J gene: TRBJ1-1
clone size: NA

CDR3 protein: CAWTPGRQGKVQPQHF
CDR3 DNA: TGTGCCTGGACCCCGGGAAGACAGGGGAAGGTTCAGCCCCAGCATTTT
V gene: TRBV30
D gene: TRBD1
J gene: TRBJ1-5
clone size: NA

CDR3 protein: CASSQDYRGDQPQHF
CDR3 DNA: TGTGCCAGCAGCCAAGATTACAGGGGTGATCAGCCCCAGCATTTT
V gene: TRBV4-2
D gene: TRBD1
J gene: TRBJ1-5
clone size: NA

CDR3 protein: CASSSPPGLAGRGDTQYF
CDR3 DNA: TGTGCCAGTAGTTCCCCTCCGGGACTAGCGGGGCGGGGAGATACGCAGTATTTT
V gene: TRBV19
D gene: TRBD2
J gene: TRBJ2-3
clone size: NA

CDR3 protein: CASSLSSGVATNEKLFF
CDR3 DNA: TGTGCCAGCAGTTTATCCTCCGGGGTTGCAACTAATGAAAAACTGTTTTTT
V gene: TRBV27
D gene: NA
J gene: TRBJ1-4
clone size: once

CDR3 protein: CASSRGGASYNSPLHF
CDR3 DNA: TGTGCCAGCAGCCGAGGGGGGGCCTCCTATAATTCACCCCTCCACTTT
V gene: TRBV27
D gene: NA
J gene: TRBJ1-6
clone size: NA

CDR3 protein: CASGSGQGNIQYF
CDR3 DNA: TGTGCCTCGGGCTCGGGACAGGGGAACATTCAGTACTTC
V gene: TRBV7-3
D gene: TRBD1
J gene: TRBJ2-4
clone size: NA

CDR3 protein: CAIGAGTGIANQPQHF
CDR3 DNA: TGTGCCATCGGGGCCGGGACAGGGATCGCGAATCAGCCCCAGCATTTT
V gene: TRBV10-3
D gene: TRBD1
J gene: TRBJ1-5
clone size: NA

CDR3 protein: CASSLGGVNQKLFF
CDR3 DNA: TGTGCCAGCAGCTTGGGCGGAGTGAATCAAAAACTGTTTTTT
V gene: TRBV5-6
D gene: NA
J gene: TRBJ1-4
clone size: NA

CDR3 protein: CAWSGPPREQYF
CDR3 DNA: TGTGCCTGGAGTGGTCCTCCGCGGGAGCAGTACTTC
V gene: TRBV30
D gene: NA
J gene: TRBJ2-7
clone size: once

CDR3 protein: CASSRYPGDTQYF
CDR3 DNA: TGCGCCAGCAGCCGTTATCCCGGAGATACGCAGTATTTT
V gene: TRBV5-1
D gene: NA
J gene: TRBJ2-3
clone size: NA

CDR3 protein: CASSQDFRGISEAFF
CDR3 DNA: TGCGCCAGCAGCCAAGATTTCAGGGGAATCTCTGAAGCTTTCTTT
V gene: TRBV4-3
D gene: NA
J gene: TRBJ1-1
clone size: NA

CDR3 protein: CAWSVDPAGGRIGELFF
CDR3 DNA: TGTGCCTGGAGTGTAGATCCCGCGGGGGGAAGGATCGGGGAGCTGTTTTTT
V gene: TRBV30
D gene: TRBD2
J gene: TRBJ2-2
clone size: few

CDR3 protein: CAWKGERPPLHF
CDR3 DNA: TGTGCCTGGAAGGGGGAGAGGCCACCCCTCCACTTT
V gene: TRBV30
D gene: NA
J gene: TRBJ1-6
clone size: NA

CDR3 protein: CASSLGRGGPRETQYF
CDR3 DNA: TGCGCCAGCAGCTTGGGCCGCGGGGGGCCAAGAGAGACCCAGTACTTC
V gene: TRBV5-1
D gene: TRBD2
J gene: TRBJ2-5
clone size: NA

CDR3 protein: CASSIRVTNTGELFF
CDR3 DNA: TGTGCCAGTAGTATCAGGGTGACGAACACCGGGGAGCTGTTTTTT
V gene: TRBV19
D gene: NA
J gene: TRBJ2-2
clone size: NA

CDR3 protein: CASSLPRNEQYF
CDR3 DNA: TGTGCCAGCAGCTTGCCCAGGAACGAGCAGTACTTC
V gene: TRBV5-5
D gene: NA
J gene: TRBJ2-7
clone size: NA

CDR3 protein: CASSPEQGANVLTF
CDR3 DNA: TGTGCCAGCTCCCCGGAGCAGGGGGCCAACGTCCTGACTTTC
V gene: TRBV18
D gene: NA
J gene: TRBJ2-6
clone size: NA

CDR3 protein: CASSQRQGTDTQYF
CDR3 DNA: TGTGCCAGCAGTCAACGACAGGGCACAGATACGCAGTATTTT
V gene: TRBV28
D gene: NA
J gene: TRBJ2-3
clone size: NA

CDR3 protein: CASSFGTGTSYEQYF
CDR3 DNA: TGTGCCAGCAGCTTTGGGACAGGGACCTCCTACGAGCAGTACTTC
V gene: TRBV7-2
D gene: TRBD1
J gene: TRBJ2-7
clone size: NA